This TCR beta chain is from a study of blood T cell repertoires in COVID-19. V dropped 2 bases and J dropped 4 bases, with 6 bases sitting between them. Germline CDR1 reads SGDLS; CDR2 reads YYNGEE. The CDR3 has 13 residues. Authors' analysis steps: Cell counts per sample came from amplifying reference gene primers. TCRdb's table, derived via immunoSEQ multiplex PCR, lists solely in-frame clones and lacks some. Clonal size and the V and J genes are those of that table, whereas D and trimming came from the DNA. The repertoire holds about 26,000 clones, with about 91% as singletons. The sample was peripheral blood. The V call is TRBV9, the J call TRBJ2-2; D ambiguous. The TCR sequence derives from a human donor in a cohort sampled during active COVID-19. The CDR3 sequence: CASSVSFTGELFF. CDR3 DNA: TGTGCCAGCAGCGTTAGCTTCACCGGGGAGCTGTTTTTT.